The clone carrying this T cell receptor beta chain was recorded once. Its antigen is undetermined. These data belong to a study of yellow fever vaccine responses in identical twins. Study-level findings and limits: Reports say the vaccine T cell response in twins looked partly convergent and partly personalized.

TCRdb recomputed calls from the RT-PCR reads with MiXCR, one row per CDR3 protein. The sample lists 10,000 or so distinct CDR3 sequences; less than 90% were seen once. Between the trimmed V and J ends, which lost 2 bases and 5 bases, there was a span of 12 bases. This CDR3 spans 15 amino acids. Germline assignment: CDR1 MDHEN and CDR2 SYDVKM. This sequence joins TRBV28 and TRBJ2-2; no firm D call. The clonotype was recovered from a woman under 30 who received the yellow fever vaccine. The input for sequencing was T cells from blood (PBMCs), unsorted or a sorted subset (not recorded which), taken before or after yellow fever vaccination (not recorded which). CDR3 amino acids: CASSLGADRTGELFF. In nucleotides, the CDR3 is TGTGCCAGCAGTTTAGGTGCCGATAGGACCGGGGAGCTGTTTTTT.